What follows are 26 T cell receptor beta chains derived from one specimen sequenced in a study of graft-versus-host responses after intestinal transplantation. The antigens of these receptors remain unknown. Sequencing was performed with immunoSEQ multiplex PCR; in TCRdb, only in-frame clones are kept and a portion is missing. The data hold nearly 95,000 clones, with about 93% observed a single time. Sample: unstimulated CD8+ T cells sorted from spleen or lymph node cells, taken before intestinal transplant. The receptor set was obtained from a human donor who received an intestinal transplant.

The chain uses TRBV5-4 and TRBJ2-1; possibly TRBD1 for D (6 bases). The germline V and J ends were trimmed by 4 bases and 4 bases, with 9 bases remaining between them. Looked up from germline, CDR1 is SGHNT and CDR2 is YYREEE (reference sequence). CDR3 length equals 13 residues. The CDR3 loop is CASSSGQYNEQFF. The CDR3, as DNA: TGTGCCAGCAGCAGCGGACAGTACAATGAGCAGTTCTTC.

The gene calls are TRBV4-3 and TRBJ2-1; TRBD2 agrees at 9 bases. CDR1 LGHNA and CDR2 YSLEER come from the germline V gene. The CDR3 spans 15 residues. Trimming took 2 bases from V and 10 from J; bases not matched to a gene: 9. The CDR3: CASSQRGSGGLEQFF. The CDR3 bases are TGCGCCAGCAGCCAACGTGGTAGCGGGGGCTTGGAGCAGTTCTTC.

The V gene is TRBV30, the J gene TRBJ1-1; D not resolved. CDR1 and CDR2 from the germline V gene are GTSNPN and SVGIG (reference sequence). The CDR3 has 11 amino acids. Trimming shortened V by 4 bases and J by 7 bases, and 10 bases separated the two germline ends. Here the CDR3 reads CAWTPQLEAFF. Written as DNA, the CDR3 is TGTGCCTGGACCCCACAGCTTGAAGCTTTCTTT.

In its sample, this clone was seen once. This chain links TRBV6-5 with TRBJ2-1; 11 bases line up with TRBD2. CDR3 length: 15 residues. The ends lost 0 bases at V and 10 bases at J; junction bases unmatched: 5. Germline V gene data show CDR1 as MNHEY and CDR2 as SVGAGI. CDR3 sequence reads: CASSYSGSGGDEQFF. Here the CDR3 DNA reads TGTGCCAGCAGTTACTCGGGTAGCGGGGGGGACGAGCAGTTCTTC.

This clone was picked up one time. The gene calls are TRBV4-3 and TRBJ2-7; 9 positions match TRBD2. The J segment lost 0 bases and the V segment lost 1 base, leaving 4 bases of the junction unmatched. Germline assignment: CDR1 LGHNA and CDR2 YSLEER. The CDR3 covers 16 residues. Here the CDR3 reads CASSQGVAGASYEQYF. In DNA, the CDR3 is TGCGCCAGCAGCCAAGGGGTAGCGGGGGCCTCCTACGAGCAGTACTTC.

V is TRBV9 and J is TRBJ2-2; tentatively, D is TRBD1 (5 bases). V was trimmed by 1 base and J by 6 bases, leaving 10 bases between them. The CDR3 runs 14 residues. Germline V lookup: CDR1 SGDLS, CDR2 YYNGEE. The CDR3 nucleotides read TGTGCCAGCAGCGTACCAGGGTATGCCGGGGAGCTGTTTTTT. This sequence encodes CASSVPGYAGELFF.

V gene TRBV7-9 combines with J gene TRBJ1-2, with 9 bases lining up with TRBD1. The V segment lost 5 bases and the J segment 4 bases; nucleotides outside the gene matches: 11. Germline V gene sequence: CDR1 SEHNR, CDR2 FQNEAQ (reference sequence). The CDR3 is made up of 16 amino acids. The DNA for the CDR3 is TGTGCCAGCAGCCCCGGACAGGGGCCTGGGATCTATGGCTACACCTTC. Translation: CASSPGQGPGIYGYTF.

There are a few counts of this clone. V and J are TRBV6-5 and TRBJ1-4; tentative D call: TRBD1 (5 bases). Germline CDR1 and CDR2: MNHEY and SVGAGI. The ends were cut back, 2 bases at V and 8 bases at J, with 18 bases in the middle. The CDR3 extends over 16 amino acids. The CDR3 DNA reads as TGTGCCAGCAGTTACATGGGCGGGGGTTTGACGGAAAAACTGTTTTTT. Its protein product is CASSYMGGGLTEKLFF.

V is TRBV29-1 and J is TRBJ2-2, with D possibly being TRBD2 (5 bases). The CDR3 has 13 residues. V lost 4 bases and J lost 4, with 10 bases in between. Germline CDR1 SQVTM, CDR2 ANQGSEA. The CDR3 protein is CSVVLAGTGELFF. The CDR3 nucleotides read TGCAGCGTTGTTCTAGCAGGCACCGGGGAGCTGTTTTTT.

The chain carries TRBV27 and TRBJ1-2; no clear D. The CDR3 covers 13 residues. CDR1 and CDR2 (germline): MNHEY, SMNVEV (reference sequence). With 3 bases removed from V and 4 bases from J, the gap between germline ends came to 9 bases. The CDR3 DNA follows: TGTGCCAGCAGTTTTGGGCTGAGCTATGGCTACACCTTC. It is translated as CASSFGLSYGYTF.

The chain uses TRBV19 and TRBJ1-5; no firm D call. The V and J ends lost 4 bases and 4 bases respectively, with 14 bases between them. Germline-derived CDR1 and CDR2 are LNHDA and SQIVND (reference sequence). The CDR3 length is 15 residues. CDR3 coding DNA: TGTGCCAGTAGTACTTTCGGCGGGATAAATCAGCCCCAGCATTTT. It yields the protein CASSTFGGINQPQHF.

The rearrangement joins TRBV6-6 to TRBJ2-2; D is undetermined. The CDR3 is made up of 13 amino acids. Germline assignment: CDR1 MNHNY and CDR2 SVGAGI (reference sequence). V lost 0 bases and J 5 bases, leaving 4 bases between the germline ends. The CDR3 region has the DNA TGTGCCAGCAGTTACTCGAGTACCGGGGAGCTGTTTTTT. This gives the protein CASSYSSTGELFF.

The V call is TRBV7-9, the J call TRBJ2-7; D is possibly TRBD1 (7 bases). Trimming took 5 bases from V and 3 from J, leaving 14 bases between them. From germline, CDR1 is SEHNR and CDR2 FQNEAQ (reference sequence). CDR3 length: 14 amino acids. CDR3 in amino acids: CASSPEGQSYEQYF. For the CDR3, the DNA is TGTGCCAGCAGCCCGGAGGGACAGAGCTACGAGCAGTACTTC.

This chain uses TRBV6-5 with TRBJ2-7; no definite D call. The CDR3 has 14 residues. V lost 2 bases, J lost 0 bases, and 8 bases lay in between. CDR1 is MNHEY, CDR2 SVGAGI, per germline. Here the CDR3 reads CASSYGSFSYEQYF. The CDR3 region has the DNA TGTGCCAGCAGTTACGGTAGCTTCTCCTACGAGCAGTACTTC.

J is TRBJ1-2 and V is TRBV4-3; D possibly corresponds to TRBD1 (6 bases). Germline V lookup: CDR1 LGHNA, CDR2 YSLEER. Trimming cost V 1 base and J 5 bases, with 8 bases left between them. The CDR3 consists of 13 residues. DNA for the CDR3: TGCGCCAGCAGCCAAGCTACAGGGTATGGCTACACCTTC. Translated: CASSQATGYGYTF.

This clone has only one observation. This rearrangement joins TRBV27 to TRBJ1-1; D is ambiguous. This CDR3 region has 13 residues. Between the trimmed V and J ends, which lost 6 bases and 4 bases, there was a span of 12 bases. Germline CDR1 is MNHEY and CDR2 is SMNVEV (reference sequence). CDR3 DNA sequence: TGTGCCAGCAGACGCAGTTTGATCACTGAAGCTTTCTTT. Translated: CASRRSLITEAFF.

The chain employs TRBV4-1 and TRBJ2-2; no reliable D call. CDR1 and CDR2 (germline): MGHRA, YSYEKL. V lost 6 bases and J 4 bases, leaving 15 bases between the germline ends. The CDR3 is made up of 15 amino acids. The CDR3 nucleotides read TGCGCCAGCAGAGAACGGGTTACGGGCACCGGGGAGCTGTTTTTT. Amino acids: CASRERVTGTGELFF.

The chain employs TRBV18 and TRBJ2-1, with 12 bases identical to TRBD2. There are 16 residues in the CDR3. V shed 3 bases, J shed 5 bases, and the junction held 5 bases outside the gene matches. Germline V gene data show CDR1 as KGHSH and CDR2 as LQKENI. The CDR3 nucleotides are TGTGCCAGCTCACCGACTAGCGGGGGCGCCGACAATGAGCAGTTCTTC. As protein: CASSPTSGGADNEQFF.

The chain links TRBV10-1 to TRBJ2-1; D not certain. CDR1 and CDR2 (germline): WNHNN, SYGVQD (reference sequence). V lost 2 bases, J lost 6 bases, and 8 bases lay in between. This CDR3 comprises 13 residues. CDR3 DNA: TGCGCCAGCAGTGAGGTCGGGTTCAATGAGCAGTTCTTC. Translation: CASSEVGFNEQFF.

CDR3 sequence: CASSLREGYEQYF. The CDR3 coding sequence is TGTGCCAGCAGTCTCAGGGAGGGCTACGAGCAGTACTTC. The chain uses TRBV5-6 and TRBJ2-7, with 7 positions matching TRBD2. CDR3 length: 13 residues. Unmatched junction bases numbered 5, after V lost 5 bases and J lost 3 bases. Germline V gene lookup returns CDR1 SGHDT and CDR2 YYEEEE.

The genes are TRBV27 and TRBJ1-2, with D perhaps TRBD1 (5 bases). Trimming removed 3 bases from V and 6 bases from J, with 11 bases in between. This CDR3 spans 13 amino acids. CDR1 and CDR2 (germline): MNHEY, SMNVEV (reference sequence). In nucleotides, the CDR3 is TGTGCCAGCAGTTTCCAGGGTAGGGATGGCTACACCTTC. Translated, it gives CASSFQGRDGYTF.

This clone has just one count. The chain employs TRBV6-6 and TRBJ1-2; 7 positions match TRBD1. Trimming removed 4 bases from V and 2 bases from J; junction bases left unmatched: 10. In germline, CDR1 is MNHNY, CDR2 SVGAGI (reference sequence). CDR3 size: 16 residues. The CDR3 nucleotides are TGTGCCAGCAGTTGGATCCGACAGGGAGAAAACTATGGCTACACCTTC. Translating it yields CASSWIRQGENYGYTF.

The chain employs TRBV9 and TRBJ2-3, with a tentative D call TRBD2 (5 bases). From germline, CDR1 is SGDLS and CDR2 YYNGEE. The CDR3 runs to 17 residues. V lost 4 bases, J lost 1 base, and 19 bases lay in between. In DNA form, the CDR3 reads TGTGCCAGCAGCCCCCAGCCCGGGGAGACGGGCACAGATACGCAGTATTTT. Translated, it gives CASSPQPGETGTDTQYF.

The V gene is TRBV7-9, the J gene TRBJ1-2, with 9 bases that match TRBD1. The germline gives CDR1 SEHNR, CDR2 FQNEAQ (reference sequence). The CDR3 length is 13 residues. The trim removed 6 bases at V and 6 bases at J, leaving 5 bases unmatched. For the CDR3, the DNA is TGTGCCAGCAGGAAACAGGGGGCCAATGGCTACACCTTC. This encodes CASRKQGANGYTF.

V usage is TRBV12-5 and J usage is TRBJ2-7; a possible D gene is TRBD1 (6 bases). The CDR3 has 15 amino acids. V was trimmed by 0 bases and J by 0 bases, leaving 9 bases between them. Looked up from germline, CDR1 is LGHNT and CDR2 is FRNRAP. This CDR3 is CASGLVDRTSYEQYF. CDR3 DNA sequence: TGTGCTAGTGGTTTGGTTGACAGGACCTCCTACGAGCAGTACTTC.

J is TRBJ1-5 and V is TRBV7-9; TRBD1 is a possible D gene (5 bases). Germline-derived CDR1 and CDR2 are SEHNR and FQNEAQ (reference sequence). Between the trimmed V and J ends, which lost 5 bases and 7 bases, there was a span of 15 bases. The CDR3 contains 14 residues. The CDR3 sequence: CASSPGGEDQPQHF. CDR3 nucleotide sequence: TGTGCCAGCAGCCCGGGGGGGGAGGACCAGCCCCAGCATTTT. The whole variable domain, filled in from reference TRBV7-9 and TRBJ1-5, reads DTGVSQNPRHKITKRGQNVTFRCDPISEHNRLYWYRQTLGQGPEFLTYFQNEAQLEKSRLLSDRFSAERPKGSFSTLEIQRTEQGDSAMYLCASSPGGEDQPQHFGDGTRLSIL.